This record looks at one T cell receptor beta chain sequence and its context. Its cognate antigen is unknown. The data are from a study of shared clonotypes between healthy human individuals. Replicate PCRs from sorted subsets contained around 200 ng DNA, which is some 30,000 T cell genomes. Profiled with immunoSEQ multiplex PCR; TCRdb holds only in-frame clones, not every one. The sample yields around 1.9 million clones, about 93% seen once. General study points: Naive subsets generally had larger estimated richness than memory subsets.

The naive CD8 subset, CD45RO-negative cells positively selected for CCR7, excluded terminally differentiated effector memory CD45RA+ cells. Trimming removed 11 bases from V and 0 bases from J, with 17 bases in between. This CDR3 spans 15 amino acids. Germline V gives CDR1 ENHRY, CDR2 SYGVKD. This clonotype was sampled from a man in his late teens or twenties in good health. Some clones in this sample may be carry-over from other donors' samples. The sample taken for sequencing was naive CD8+ T cells from PBMCs. This chain links TRBV10-3 with TRBJ1-3; D gene uncertain. DNA of the CDR3: TGTGCCGCCCATGGGGTCCTCATCTCTGGAAACACCATATATTTT. Residues: CAAHGVLISGNTIYF.